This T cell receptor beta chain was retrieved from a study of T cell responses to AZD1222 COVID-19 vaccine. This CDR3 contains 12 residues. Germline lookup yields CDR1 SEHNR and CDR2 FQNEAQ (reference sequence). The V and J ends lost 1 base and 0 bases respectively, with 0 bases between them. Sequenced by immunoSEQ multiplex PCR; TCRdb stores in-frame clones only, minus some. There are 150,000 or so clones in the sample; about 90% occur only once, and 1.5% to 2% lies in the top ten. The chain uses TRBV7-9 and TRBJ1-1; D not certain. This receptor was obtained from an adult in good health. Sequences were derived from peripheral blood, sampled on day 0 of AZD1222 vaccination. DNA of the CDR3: TGTGCCAGCAGCTTAGTGAACACTGAAGCTTTCTTT. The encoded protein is CASSLVNTEAFF.